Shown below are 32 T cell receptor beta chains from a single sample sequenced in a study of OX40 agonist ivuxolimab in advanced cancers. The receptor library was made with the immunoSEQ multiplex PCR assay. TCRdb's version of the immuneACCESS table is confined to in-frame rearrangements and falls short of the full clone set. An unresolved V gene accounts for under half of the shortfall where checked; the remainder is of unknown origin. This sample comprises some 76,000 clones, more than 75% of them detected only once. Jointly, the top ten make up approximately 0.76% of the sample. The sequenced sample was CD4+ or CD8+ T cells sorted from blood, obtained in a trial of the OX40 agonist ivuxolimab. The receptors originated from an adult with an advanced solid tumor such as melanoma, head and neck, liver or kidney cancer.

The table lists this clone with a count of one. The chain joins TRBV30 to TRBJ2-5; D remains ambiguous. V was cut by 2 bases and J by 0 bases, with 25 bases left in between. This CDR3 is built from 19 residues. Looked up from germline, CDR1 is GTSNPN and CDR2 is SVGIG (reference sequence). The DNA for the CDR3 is TGTGCCTGGAGTCCCCTTTCCGGACGGCGCCTGGGGTACCAAGAGACCCAGTACTTC. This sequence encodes CAWSPLSGRRLGYQETQYF.

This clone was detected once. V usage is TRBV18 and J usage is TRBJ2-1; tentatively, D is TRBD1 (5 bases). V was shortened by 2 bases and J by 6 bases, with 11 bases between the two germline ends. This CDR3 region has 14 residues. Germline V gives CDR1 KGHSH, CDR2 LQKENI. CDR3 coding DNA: TGTGCCAGCTCACCAGGGGCCCCATCCAATGAGCAGTTCTTC. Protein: CASSPGAPSNEQFF.

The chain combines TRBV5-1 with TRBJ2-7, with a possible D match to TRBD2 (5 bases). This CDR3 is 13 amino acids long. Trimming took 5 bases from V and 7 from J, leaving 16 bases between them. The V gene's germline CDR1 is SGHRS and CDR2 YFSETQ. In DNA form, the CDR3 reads TGCGCCAGCAGTTTTGGAGCTGGGGAGGAGCAGTACTTC. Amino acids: CASSFGAGEEQYF.

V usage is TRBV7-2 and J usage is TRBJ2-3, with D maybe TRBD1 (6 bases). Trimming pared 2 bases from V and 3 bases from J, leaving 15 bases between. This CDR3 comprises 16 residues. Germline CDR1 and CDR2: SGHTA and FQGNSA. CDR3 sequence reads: CASSLSSRGETDTQYF. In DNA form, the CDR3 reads TGTGCCAGCAGCTTATCGTCCAGGGGCGAGACAGATACGCAGTATTTT.

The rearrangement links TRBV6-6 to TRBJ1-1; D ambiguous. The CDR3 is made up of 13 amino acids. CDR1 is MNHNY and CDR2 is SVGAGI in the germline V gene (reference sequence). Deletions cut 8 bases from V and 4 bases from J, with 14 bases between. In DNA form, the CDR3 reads TGTGCCAGCGAACTGGCCATCGGCACTGAAGCTTTCTTT. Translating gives CASELAIGTEAFF.

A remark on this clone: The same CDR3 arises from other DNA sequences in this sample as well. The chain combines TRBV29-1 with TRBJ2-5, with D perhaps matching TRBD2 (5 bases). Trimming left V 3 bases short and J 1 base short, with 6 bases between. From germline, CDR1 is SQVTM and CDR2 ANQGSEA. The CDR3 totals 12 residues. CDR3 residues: CSVDRGQETQYF. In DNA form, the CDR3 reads TGCAGCGTTGATCGGGGCCAAGAGACCCAGTACTTC.

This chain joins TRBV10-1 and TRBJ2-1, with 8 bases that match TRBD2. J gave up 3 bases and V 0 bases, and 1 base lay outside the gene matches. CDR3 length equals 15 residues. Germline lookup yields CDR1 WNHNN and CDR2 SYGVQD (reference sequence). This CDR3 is CASSESSGDYNEQFF. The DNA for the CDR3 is TGCGCCAGCAGTGAGTCTAGCGGGGACTACAATGAGCAGTTCTTC.

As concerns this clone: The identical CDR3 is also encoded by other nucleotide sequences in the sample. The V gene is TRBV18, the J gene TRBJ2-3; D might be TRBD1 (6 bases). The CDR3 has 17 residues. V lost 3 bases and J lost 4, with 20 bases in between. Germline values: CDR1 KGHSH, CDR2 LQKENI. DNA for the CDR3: TGTGCCAGCTCACCTTTTCAGCGCGGACAGTCCCCAGATACGCAGTATTTT. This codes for CASSPFQRGQSPDTQYF.

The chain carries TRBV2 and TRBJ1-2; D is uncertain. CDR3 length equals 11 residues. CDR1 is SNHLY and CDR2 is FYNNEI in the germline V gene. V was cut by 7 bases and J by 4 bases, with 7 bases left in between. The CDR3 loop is CASTAGYGYTF. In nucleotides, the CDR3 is TGTGCCAGCACAGCGGGCTATGGCTACACCTTC. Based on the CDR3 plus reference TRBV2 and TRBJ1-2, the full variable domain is EPEVTQTPSHQVTQMGQEVILRCVPISNHLYFYWYRQILGQKVEFLVSFYNNEISEKSEIFDDQFSVERPDGSNFTLKIRSTKLEDSAMYFCASTAGYGYTFGSGTRLTVV.

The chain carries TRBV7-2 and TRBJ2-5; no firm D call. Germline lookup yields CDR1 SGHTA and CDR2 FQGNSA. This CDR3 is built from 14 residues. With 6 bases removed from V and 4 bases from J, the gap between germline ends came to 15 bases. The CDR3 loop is CASRSFSIGETQYF. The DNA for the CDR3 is TGTGCCAGCAGGTCCTTTTCGATAGGAGAGACCCAGTACTTC.

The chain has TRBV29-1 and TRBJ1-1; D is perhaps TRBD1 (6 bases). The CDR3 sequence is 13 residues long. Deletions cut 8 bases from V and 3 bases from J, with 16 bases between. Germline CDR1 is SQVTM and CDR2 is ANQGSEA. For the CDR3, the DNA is TGCAGCCTCTCTATAGGGGGGGACACTGAAGCTTTCTTT. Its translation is CSLSIGGDTEAFF.

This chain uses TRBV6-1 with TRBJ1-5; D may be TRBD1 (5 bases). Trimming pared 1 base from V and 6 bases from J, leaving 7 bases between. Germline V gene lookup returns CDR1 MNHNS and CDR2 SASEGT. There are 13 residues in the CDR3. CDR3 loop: CASSEGGSQPQHF. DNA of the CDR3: TGTGCCAGCAGTGAAGGGGGCAGTCAGCCCCAGCATTTT.

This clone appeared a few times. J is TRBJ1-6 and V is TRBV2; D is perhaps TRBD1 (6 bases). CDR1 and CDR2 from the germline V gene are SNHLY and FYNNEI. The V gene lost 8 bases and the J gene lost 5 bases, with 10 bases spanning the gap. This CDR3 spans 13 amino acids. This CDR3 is CASLDRNNSPLHF. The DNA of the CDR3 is TGTGCCAGCTTGGACAGAAATAATTCACCCCTCCACTTT.

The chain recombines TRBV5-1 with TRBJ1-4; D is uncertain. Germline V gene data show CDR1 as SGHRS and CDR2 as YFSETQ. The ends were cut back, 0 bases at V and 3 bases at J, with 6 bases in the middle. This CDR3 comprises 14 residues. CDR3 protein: CASSLGRANEKLFF. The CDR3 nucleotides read TGCGCCAGCAGCTTGGGTCGAGCTAATGAAAAACTGTTTTTT.

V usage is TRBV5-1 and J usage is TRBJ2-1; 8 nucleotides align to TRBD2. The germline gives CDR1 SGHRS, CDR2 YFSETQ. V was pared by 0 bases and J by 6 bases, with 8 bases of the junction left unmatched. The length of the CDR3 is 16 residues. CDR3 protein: CASSLGPAGAPNEQFF. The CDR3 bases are TGCGCCAGCAGCTTGGGCCCAGCGGGAGCCCCCAATGAGCAGTTCTTC.

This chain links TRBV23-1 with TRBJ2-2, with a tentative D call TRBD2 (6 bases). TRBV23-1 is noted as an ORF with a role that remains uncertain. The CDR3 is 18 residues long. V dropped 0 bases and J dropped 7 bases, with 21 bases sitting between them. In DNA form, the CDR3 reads TGCGCCAGCAGTCAATCTCGGGAACAGACTAGATCGGGCGGGGAGCTGTTTTTT. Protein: CASSQSREQTRSGGELFF.

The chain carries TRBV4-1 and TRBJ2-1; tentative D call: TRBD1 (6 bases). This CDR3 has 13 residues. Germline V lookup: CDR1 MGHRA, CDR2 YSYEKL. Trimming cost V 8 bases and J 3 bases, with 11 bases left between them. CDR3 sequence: CASAGTSYNEQFF. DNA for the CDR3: TGCGCCAGCGCAGGGACAAGCTACAATGAGCAGTTCTTC.

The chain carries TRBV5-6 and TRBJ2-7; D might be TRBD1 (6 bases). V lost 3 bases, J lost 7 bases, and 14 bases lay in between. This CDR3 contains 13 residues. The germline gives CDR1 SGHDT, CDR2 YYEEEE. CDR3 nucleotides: TGTGCCAGCAGCTCTACAGGGTATGGTGAGCAGTACTTC. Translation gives CASSSTGYGEQYF. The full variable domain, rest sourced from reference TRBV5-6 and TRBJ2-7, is DAGVTQSPTHLIKTRGQQVTLRCSPKSGHDTVSWYQQALGQGPQFIFQYYEEEERQRGNFPDRFSGHQFPNYSSELNVNALLLGDSALYLCASSSTGYGEQYFGPGTRLTVT.

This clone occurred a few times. CDR3 sequence (DNA): TGTGCCAGCAGTTCAGGGGGAAGCACTGAAGCTTTCTTT. Protein product: CASSSGGSTEAFF. This chain connects TRBV7-8 to TRBJ1-1; 7 bases agree with TRBD1. The CDR3 runs 13 residues. V shed 6 bases, J shed 4 bases, and the junction held 5 bases outside the gene matches. The germline V gene has CDR1 SGHVS and CDR2 FQNEAQ.

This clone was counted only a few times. This CDR3 is CASTKGTDSSYEQYF. CDR3 in DNA: TGTGCCAGCACCAAAGGGACAGACAGCTCCTACGAGCAGTACTTC. This chain joins TRBV28 and TRBJ2-7; 7 bases are a match to TRBD1. The V gene's germline CDR1 is MDHEN and CDR2 SYDVKM. J gave up 0 bases and V 7 bases, and 9 bases lay outside the gene matches. CDR3 length: 15 residues.

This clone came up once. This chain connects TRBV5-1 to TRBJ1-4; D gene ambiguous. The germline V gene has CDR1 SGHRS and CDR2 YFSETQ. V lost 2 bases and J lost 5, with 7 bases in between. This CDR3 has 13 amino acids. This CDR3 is CASSFGINEKLFF. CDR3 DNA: TGCGCCAGCAGCTTCGGTATCAATGAAAAACTGTTTTTT. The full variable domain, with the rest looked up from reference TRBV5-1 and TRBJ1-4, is KAGVTQTPRYLIKTRGQQVTLSCSPISGHRSVSWYQQTPGQGLQFLFEYFSETQRNKGNFPGRFSGRQFSNSRSEMNVSTLELGDSALYLCASSFGINEKLFFGSGTQLSVL.

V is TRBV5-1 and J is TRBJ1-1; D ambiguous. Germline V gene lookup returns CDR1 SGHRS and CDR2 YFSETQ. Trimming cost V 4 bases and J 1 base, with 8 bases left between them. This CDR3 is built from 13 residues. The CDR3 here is CASSQDGNTEAFF. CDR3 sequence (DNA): TGCGCCAGCAGCCAGGACGGGAACACTGAAGCTTTCTTT.

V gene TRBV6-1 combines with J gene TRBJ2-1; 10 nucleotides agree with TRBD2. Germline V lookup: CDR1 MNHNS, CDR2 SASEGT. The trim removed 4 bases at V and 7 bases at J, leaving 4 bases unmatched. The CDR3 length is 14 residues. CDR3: CASSGGSGRNEQFF. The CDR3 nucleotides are TGTGCCAGCAGTGGGGGTAGCGGGAGGAATGAGCAGTTCTTC.

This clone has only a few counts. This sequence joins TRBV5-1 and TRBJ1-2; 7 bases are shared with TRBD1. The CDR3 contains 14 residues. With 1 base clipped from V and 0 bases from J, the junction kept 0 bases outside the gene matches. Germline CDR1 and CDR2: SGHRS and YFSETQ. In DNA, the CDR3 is TGCGCCAGCAGCTTGACAGGGGCTAACTATGGCTACACCTTC. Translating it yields CASSLTGANYGYTF.

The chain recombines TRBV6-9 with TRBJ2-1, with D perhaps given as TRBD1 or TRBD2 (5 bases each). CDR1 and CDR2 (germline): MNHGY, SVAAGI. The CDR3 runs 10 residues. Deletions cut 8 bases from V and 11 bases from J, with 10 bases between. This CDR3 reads CASLGDQQFF. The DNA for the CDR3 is TGTGCCAGCCTCGGGGACCAGCAGTTCTTC.

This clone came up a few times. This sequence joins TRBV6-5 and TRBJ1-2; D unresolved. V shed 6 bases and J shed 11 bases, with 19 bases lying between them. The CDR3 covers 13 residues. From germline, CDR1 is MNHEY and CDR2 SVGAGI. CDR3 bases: TGTGCCAGCAGCAGCGGGATCTTTGCTGGATACACCTTC. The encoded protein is CASSSGIFAGYTF.

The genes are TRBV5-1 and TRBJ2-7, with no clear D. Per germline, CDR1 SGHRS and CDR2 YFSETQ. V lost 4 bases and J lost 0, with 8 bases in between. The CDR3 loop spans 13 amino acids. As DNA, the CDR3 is TGCGCCAGCAGCCCGACCTCCTCCTACGAGCAGTACTTC. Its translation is CASSPTSSYEQYF.

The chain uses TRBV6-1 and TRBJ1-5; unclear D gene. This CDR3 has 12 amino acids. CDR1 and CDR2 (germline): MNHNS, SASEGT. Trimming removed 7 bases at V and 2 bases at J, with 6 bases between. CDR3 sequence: CASKLGNQPQHF. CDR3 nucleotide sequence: TGTGCCAGCAAGTTGGGCAATCAGCCCCAGCATTTT.

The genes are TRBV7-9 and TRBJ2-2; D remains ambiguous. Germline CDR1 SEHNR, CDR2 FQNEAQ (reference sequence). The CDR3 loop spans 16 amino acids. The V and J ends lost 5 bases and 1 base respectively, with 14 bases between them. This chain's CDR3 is CASSRLVSGNTGELFF. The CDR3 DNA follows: TGTGCCAGCAGCCGGTTGGTATCGGGGAACACCGGGGAGCTGTTTTTT. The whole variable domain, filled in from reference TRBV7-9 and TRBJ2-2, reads DTGVSQNPRHKITKRGQNVTFRCDPISEHNRLYWYRQTLGQGPEFLTYFQNEAQLEKSRLLSDRFSAERPKGSFSTLEIQRTEQGDSAMYLCASSRLVSGNTGELFFGEGSRLTVL.

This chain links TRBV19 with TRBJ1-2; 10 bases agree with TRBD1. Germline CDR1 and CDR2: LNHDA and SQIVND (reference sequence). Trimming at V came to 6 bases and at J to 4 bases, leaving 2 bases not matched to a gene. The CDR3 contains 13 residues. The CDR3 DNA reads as TGTGCCAGTAGCCGGGACAGGGGCTATGGCTACACCTTC. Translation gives CASSRDRGYGYTF.

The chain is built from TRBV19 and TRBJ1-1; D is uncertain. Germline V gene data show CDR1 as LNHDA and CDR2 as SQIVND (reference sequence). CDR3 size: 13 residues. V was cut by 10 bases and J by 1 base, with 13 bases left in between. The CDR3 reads CAIANGENTEAFF. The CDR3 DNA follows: TGTGCCATTGCTAATGGGGAGAACACTGAAGCTTTCTTT.

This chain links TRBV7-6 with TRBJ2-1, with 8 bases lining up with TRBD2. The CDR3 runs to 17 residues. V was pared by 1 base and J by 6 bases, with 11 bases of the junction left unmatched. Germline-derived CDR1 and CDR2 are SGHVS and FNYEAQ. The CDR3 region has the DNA TGTGCCAGCAGCTTAGGGAGCGGGGGACCCTTAGGCAATGAGCAGTTCTTC. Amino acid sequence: CASSLGSGGPLGNEQFF. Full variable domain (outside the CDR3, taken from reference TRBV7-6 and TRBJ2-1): GAGVSQSPRYKVTKRGQDVALRCDPISGHVSLYWYRQALGQGPEFLTYFNYEAQQDKSGLPNDRFSAERPEGSISTLTIQRTEQRDSAMYRCASSLGSGGPLGNEQFFGPGTRLTVL.